This TCR beta chain was sequenced in a study of low-dose radiotherapy and immunotherapy resistance in tumors. The sample holds a few counts of this clonotype. The CDR3 is 14 amino acids. The germline V gene encodes CDR1 MNHEY and CDR2 SVGEGT. With 5 bases removed from V and 4 bases from J, the gap between germline ends came to 14 bases. Primers used for first-strand cDNA, a TRAV- and TRBV-specific set, covered both alpha and beta chains. A roughly 20-cycle PCR with a constant-region primer and V-primer adapter amplified TCRs. TCRdb redid the calling of the reads with MiXCR, one entry per CDR3 protein. The sample consists of 65,000 to 85,000 distinct CDR3 sequences, less than 20% of them appearing once. The time point is: after trial treatment. The treatment is: LDRT plus nivolumab, ipilimumab, low-dose cyclophosphamide and aspirin (RACIN trial). Donors were treated with nivolumab, ipilimumab, aspirin, and low-dose cyclophosphamide and radiotherapy. Eligible patients had advanced solid tumors lacking tumor-infiltrating lymphocytes.

This specimen consisted of PBMCs, obtained after low-dose radiotherapy plus immunotherapy. This clonotype originated in a male donor with prostate cancer. The J gene is TRBJ2-5, the V gene TRBV6-2 or TRBV6-3; D perhaps matches TRBD2 (6 bases). The CDR3 DNA is TGTGCCAGCAGTCGTAGCGGATACGGAGAGACCCAGTACTTC. Protein product: CASSRSGYGETQYF.